This T cell receptor (beta chain) comes out of a study of blood T cell repertoires in COVID-19. Across the whole study: Collection of acute and convalescent COVID-19 samples took place in the United States, Italy and Spain.

Per the original data handling: Scientists estimated how many nucleated cells there were by amplifying reference gene primers. TCRdb's copy holds only in-frame clones and misses some; the assay was immunoSEQ multiplex PCR. That table supplies the V and J calls and clone size; D and trimming were determined from the DNA. The profile shows about 170,000 clones, 70% to 85% of them singletons. The V and J ends lost 5 bases and 8 bases respectively, with 9 bases between them. CDR3 length: 11 amino acids. CDR1 is SQVTM, CDR2 ANQGSEA, per germline. The receptor was derived from a man in his fifties who had recovered from COVID-19. The sample taken for sequencing was PBMCs or T cells enriched from blood (not recorded which). The genes are TRBV29-1 and TRBJ1-4, with a tentative D call TRBD1 (5 bases). The CDR3 loop is CSVRQQEKLFF. In DNA, the CDR3 is TGCAGCGTTCGACAGCAAGAAAAACTGTTTTTT.